The 24 T cell receptor beta chains below come from one sample, sequenced in a study of blood T cell repertoires in COVID-19. Only in-frame clones appear in the TCRdb table, and some are missing; sequencing was by immunoSEQ multiplex PCR. The data contain under 300,000 clones, around 80% of them seen just once; the ten biggest clones take up around 2.4%. Sequenced material: peripheral blood. Every receptor here comes from a man aged 35 to 55 who had recovered from COVID-19.

This clone turned up a few times. The CDR3 is CASSKPGQKYSNQPQHF. DNA of the CDR3: TGTGCCAGCAGTAAACCCGGACAGAAATATAGCAATCAGCCCCAGCATTTT. The chain recombines TRBV2 with TRBJ1-5; D is possibly TRBD1 (6 bases). The CDR3 extends over 17 amino acids. V shed 5 bases and J shed 0 bases, with 17 bases lying between them. Per germline, CDR1 SNHLY and CDR2 FYNNEI.

The rearrangement uses TRBV4-1 and TRBJ1-1; 9 nucleotides match TRBD1. Germline CDR1 MGHRA, CDR2 YSYEKL. The CDR3 extends over 14 amino acids. The trim removed 4 bases at V and 5 bases at J, leaving 5 bases unmatched. The CDR3 loop is CASSLDRGGTEAFF. As DNA, the CDR3 is TGCGCCAGCAGCCTGGACAGGGGTGGGACTGAAGCTTTCTTT.

This clone was found once. The chain's CDR3 is CASSYRHGGTEAFF. In DNA, the CDR3 is TGTGCCAGCAGTTACCGGCACGGGGGCACTGAAGCTTTCTTT. The rearrangement uses TRBV6-5 and TRBJ1-1; TRBD1 might be the D (5 bases). Per germline, CDR1 MNHEY and CDR2 SVGAGI. The V and J ends lost 2 bases and 4 bases respectively, with 11 bases between them. CDR3 size: 14 residues.

The chain recombines TRBV11-2 with TRBJ2-3, with 8 bases identical to TRBD2. The CDR3 has 15 residues. Germline V gene data show CDR1 as SGHAT and CDR2 as FQNNGV. V was clipped by 5 bases and J by 3 bases; unmatched bases: 7. This chain's CDR3 is CASSRAGVETDTQYF. DNA for the CDR3: TGTGCCAGCAGCCGAGCGGGAGTGGAAACAGATACGCAGTATTTT.

J is TRBJ2-1 and V is TRBV2, with TRBD2 matching 9 bases. The CDR3 consists of 15 residues. V shed 5 bases and J 1 base; nucleotides not matched to a gene: 3. Germline CDR1 reads SNHLY; CDR2 reads FYNNEI. The CDR3 spells CASSRREGSYNEQFF. The CDR3 DNA sequence: TGTGCCAGCAGTCGGCGGGAGGGGTCCTACAATGAGCAGTTCTTC.

This chain uses TRBV6-1 with TRBJ2-7; TRBD1 aligns across 7 bases. CDR1 and CDR2 (germline): MNHNS, SASEGT. After removal of 3 bases from V and 2 bases from J, the junction contained 13 bases not matched to a gene. The CDR3 runs 17 residues. The chain's CDR3 is CASSDPPTGYRTYEQYF. The CDR3 nucleotides are TGTGCCAGCAGTGACCCCCCGACAGGGTATCGTACCTACGAGCAGTACTTC.

This chain connects TRBV15 to TRBJ2-1, with no clear D. The CDR3 is made up of 18 amino acids. The germline V and J ends were trimmed by 1 base and 0 bases, with 16 bases remaining between them. Germline V gene data show CDR1 as LNHNV and CDR2 as YYDKDF (reference sequence). The CDR3 DNA reads as TGTGCCACCAGCAGAGCCGTGGCGGCCCAAAGCTCCTACAATGAGCAGTTCTTC. This gives the protein CATSRAVAAQSSYNEQFF.

This clone showed up just a few times. The J gene is TRBJ2-4, the V gene TRBV15; D possibly corresponds to TRBD2 (6 bases). V was pared by 3 bases and J by 8 bases, with 20 bases between. The germline CDR1 and CDR2 sequences are LNHNV and YYDKDF (reference sequence). This CDR3 region has 16 residues. This CDR3 reads CATSRASGLLGDIQYF. DNA for the CDR3: TGTGCCACCAGCAGGGCCTCGGGACTCCTAGGGGACATTCAGTACTTC.

This chain connects TRBV5-4 to TRBJ2-5, with D possibly matching TRBD1 (6 bases). From germline, CDR1 is SGHNT and CDR2 YYREEE (reference sequence). The CDR3 has 14 amino acids. V was cut by 4 bases and J by 3 bases, with 13 bases left in between. CDR3 DNA: TGTGCCAGCAGCCGAAGGGACACCGAAGAGACCCAGTACTTC. Amino acid sequence: CASSRRDTEETQYF.

The chain is built from TRBV19 and TRBJ2-1, with 8 bases identical to TRBD1. The CDR3 is 16 amino acids. After removal of 3 bases from V and 8 bases from J, the junction contained 12 bases not matched to a gene. Germline CDR1 reads LNHDA; CDR2 reads SQIVND (reference sequence). The CDR3 loop reads CASSIGRTGSGDEQFF. The CDR3 bases are TGTGCCAGTAGTATCGGGCGGACAGGGAGTGGTGATGAGCAGTTCTTC.

The J gene is TRBJ2-5, the V gene TRBV7-2; perhaps TRBD1 as D (6 bases). V gave up 3 bases and J gave up 3 bases, with 14 bases separating them. This CDR3 is 15 amino acids long. CDR1 SGHTA and CDR2 FQGNSA come from the germline V gene. Written as DNA, the CDR3 is TGTGCCAGCAGCTTTATTATGAGGACAGAAGAGACCCAGTACTTC. This codes for CASSFIMRTEETQYF.

The chain employs TRBV29-1 and TRBJ1-4; a weak D match, TRBD1 (6 bases). This CDR3 is 16 amino acids long. V was pared by 6 bases and J by 0 bases, with 17 bases between. The germline gives CDR1 SQVTM, CDR2 ANQGSEA. CDR3 bases: TGCAGCGTGGGGGGGCCCCCGGGGACAACTAATGAAAAACTGTTTTTT. Amino acid sequence: CSVGGPPGTTNEKLFF.

The chain is built from TRBV18 and TRBJ2-7; 7 bases are shared with TRBD1. V lost 3 bases, J lost 5 bases, and 10 bases stayed unmatched. The CDR3 runs 15 residues. The germline CDR1 and CDR2 sequences are KGHSH and LQKENI. The CDR3 is CASSPLGDRANEQYF. CDR3 DNA: TGTGCCAGCTCACCCTTGGGGGACAGAGCCAACGAGCAGTACTTC.

The chain couples TRBV11-2 to TRBJ2-7, with D possibly matching TRBD1 (5 bases). The CDR3 is 14 residues long. Germline V gene sequence: CDR1 SGHAT, CDR2 FQNNGV. Trimming took off 5 bases at V and 3 bases at J, with 14 bases between the two ends. This CDR3 reads CASSLGATIYEQYF. CDR3 DNA sequence: TGTGCCAGCAGCCTAGGGGCAACAATCTACGAGCAGTACTTC.

The V and J genes are TRBV18 and TRBJ1-1, with 8 positions matching TRBD1. Unmatched junction bases numbered 6, after V lost 2 bases and J lost 1 base. CDR3 size: 16 residues. Looked up from germline, CDR1 is KGHSH and CDR2 is LQKENI. DNA of the CDR3: TGTGCCAGCTCACCAATGCAAGGACAGGGGAACACTGAAGCTTTCTTT. This sequence encodes CASSPMQGQGNTEAFF.

V gene TRBV7-9 combines with J gene TRBJ2-5; 10 positions agree with TRBD2. CDR1 and CDR2 from the germline V gene are SEHNR and FQNEAQ (reference sequence). The CDR3 runs 15 residues. The V segment lost 1 base and the J segment 6 bases; nucleotides outside the gene matches: 5. Written as DNA, the CDR3 is TGTGCCAGCAGCTTAGTCGGACTAGCGGTCCAGACCCAGTACTTC. Translation gives CASSLVGLAVQTQYF.

The genes are TRBV6-4 and TRBJ2-7; tentative D call: TRBD2 (6 bases). Germline V gene lookup returns CDR1 MRHNA and CDR2 SNTAGT. This CDR3 is built from 16 residues. V was trimmed by 6 bases and J by 7 bases, leaving 25 bases between them. CDR3 sequence: CASSEANPGLAWEQYF. The CDR3 DNA is TGTGCCAGCAGCGAAGCAAATCCGGGGCTAGCGTGGGAGCAGTACTTC.

This chain links TRBV25-1 with TRBJ2-5; maybe TRBD2 (6 bases). Germline V lookup: CDR1 MGHDK, CDR2 SYGVNS. V was clipped by 0 bases and J by 5 bases, with 10 bases between them. This CDR3 contains 14 residues. The CDR3 reads CASSEYREPETQYF. DNA for the CDR3: TGTGCCAGCAGTGAATACCGGGAGCCGGAGACCCAGTACTTC.

The chain links TRBV4-3 to TRBJ1-5; D possibly corresponds to TRBD1 (6 bases). Germline loops: CDR1 LGHNA, CDR2 YSLEER. V shed 3 bases and J shed 8 bases, with 17 bases lying between them. The CDR3 has 15 residues. CDR3 nucleotide sequence: TGCGCCAGCAGCCAGGGTTACCGGGCAGGGGAGCCCCAGCATTTT. It specifies CASSQGYRAGEPQHF.

The chain is built from TRBV3-1 (or the pseudogene TRBV3-2) and TRBJ1-2; the match to TRBD1 covers 8 bases. J lost 8 bases, V lost 4 bases, and 12 bases had no gene match. This CDR3 spans 15 amino acids. Germline V gene sequence: CDR1 LGHDT, CDR2 YNNKEL (reference sequence). The CDR3 DNA reads as TGTGCCAGCAGCCCTCGACTGGGACAGGCTGAGGGCTACACCTTC. This codes for CASSPRLGQAEGYTF.

The gene calls are TRBV6-5 and TRBJ1-2; D possibly corresponds to TRBD1 (6 bases). Trimming removed 8 bases at V and 0 bases at J, with 13 bases between. The CDR3 extends over 14 amino acids. Germline V CDR1 and CDR2: MNHEY, SVGAGI. DNA for the CDR3: TGTGCCAGCCGCCGGGACAAACCTAACTATGGCTACACCTTC. Protein product: CASRRDKPNYGYTF.

The chain combines TRBV4-1 with TRBJ2-3, with a weak D call TRBD1 (6 bases). V was clipped by 3 bases and J by 1 base, with 17 bases between them. CDR3 length: 17 amino acids. From germline, CDR1 is MGHRA and CDR2 YSYEKL. The CDR3 spells CASSQPRSAGGTDTQYF. As DNA, the CDR3 is TGCGCCAGCAGCCAGCCCCGGTCGGCAGGGGGCACAGATACGCAGTATTTT.

J is TRBJ1-4 and V is TRBV29-1, with 7 nucleotides matching TRBD1. The junction had 8 bases not matched to a gene; V was cut back by 5 bases and J by 8 bases. Germline CDR1 reads SQVTM; CDR2 reads ANQGSEA. The CDR3 consists of 13 residues. The CDR3 is CSVTQTGREKLFF. DNA for the CDR3: TGCAGCGTTACCCAGACAGGGCGAGAAAAACTGTTTTTT.

V and J are TRBV2 and TRBJ2-5, with D tentatively TRBD2 (7 bases). The CDR3 extends over 15 amino acids. Trimming cost V 6 bases and J 2 bases, with 16 bases left between them. CDR1 is SNHLY and CDR2 is FYNNEI in the germline V gene. CDR3 in amino acids: CASRGGWTEQETQYF. In DNA, the CDR3 is TGTGCCAGCAGGGGAGGGTGGACAGAACAAGAGACCCAGTACTTC.